Presented here are 32 T cell receptor beta chains from one specimen sequenced in a study of OX40 agonist ivuxolimab in advanced cancers. TCRdb's table, derived via immunoSEQ multiplex PCR, lists solely in-frame clones and lacks some. The profile covers some 80,000 clones, with around 94% appearing a single time and around 5.1% taken by the ten largest. Sequenced here: CD4+ or CD8+ T cells sorted from blood, sampled in a trial of the OX40 agonist ivuxolimab. These receptors were obtained from an adult with an advanced solid tumor such as melanoma, head and neck, liver or kidney cancer.

The chain combines TRBV7-2 with TRBJ2-2; TRBD1 matches 7 bases. Germline CDR1 reads SGHTA; CDR2 reads FQGNSA. J gave up 1 base and V 4 bases, and 3 bases lay outside the gene matches. The CDR3 contains 15 residues. CDR3 sequence: CASSYRTGNTGELFF. DNA of the CDR3: TGTGCCAGCAGCTACCGGACAGGGAACACCGGGGAGCTGTTTTTT.

J is TRBJ2-4 and V is TRBV19; D is unresolved. Germline V gene lookup returns CDR1 LNHDA and CDR2 SQIVND (reference sequence). This CDR3 comprises 13 residues. The V and J ends lost 3 bases and 8 bases respectively, with 11 bases between them. This CDR3 reads CASSITDVDIQYF. The CDR3, as DNA: TGTGCCAGTAGTATTACGGACGTGGACATTCAGTACTTC.

The chain uses TRBV7-9 and TRBJ2-7, with D possibly matching TRBD2 (7 bases). Per germline, CDR1 SEHNR and CDR2 FQNEAQ (reference sequence). Trimming left V 3 bases short and J 0 bases short, with 9 bases between. The CDR3 is made up of 14 amino acids. Here the CDR3 DNA reads TGTGCCAGCAGCTTGGGGGGGGCCTCCTACGAGCAGTACTTC. Its translation is CASSLGGASYEQYF.

CDR3 nucleotide sequence: TGCGCCAGCAGCAGAGGACAAGGCATTTCGGGCGAGCAGTACTTC. Protein sequence: CASSRGQGISGEQYF. The chain links TRBV4-1 to TRBJ2-7, with D perhaps matching TRBD1 (5 bases). From germline, CDR1 is MGHRA and CDR2 YSYEKL. The CDR3 runs 15 residues. V was pared by 5 bases and J by 6 bases, with 20 bases between.

The chain recombines TRBV6-1 with TRBJ2-3; the D is unclear. Trimming removed 4 bases at V and 1 base at J, with 6 bases between. There are 13 residues in the CDR3. Germline V gene lookup returns CDR1 MNHNS and CDR2 SASEGT. CDR3 in DNA: TGTGCCAGCAGTGTCGGAGGCACAGATACGCAGTATTTT. This translates into CASSVGGTDTQYF.

The chain has TRBV7-9 and TRBJ2-1, with TRBD2 matching over 13 bases. V shed 5 bases, J shed 4 bases, and the junction held 14 bases outside the gene matches. From germline, CDR1 is SEHNR and CDR2 FQNEAQ (reference sequence). This CDR3 region has 19 residues. The CDR3 bases are TGTGCCAGCAGCCCGTCCTGGGACAGGACTAGCGGGGGTTACAATGAGCAGTTCTTC. It codes for CASSPSWDRTSGGYNEQFF.

CDR3 sequence: CASSPGTVSYEQYF. The CDR3 DNA sequence: TGTGCCAGCAGCCCAGGGACAGTCTCCTACGAGCAGTACTTC. The chain recombines TRBV5-6 with TRBJ2-7, with 7 bases lining up with TRBD1. CDR3 length equals 14 residues. V was clipped by 4 bases and J by 0 bases; unmatched bases: 4. From germline, CDR1 is SGHDT and CDR2 YYEEEE.

The chain joins TRBV6-5 to TRBJ1-5; D remains ambiguous. Germline V CDR1 and CDR2: MNHEY, SVGAGI. The CDR3 is made up of 14 amino acids. Trimming removed 0 bases from V and 4 bases from J, with 7 bases in between. CDR3 protein: CASSYSQRNQPQHF. The DNA of the CDR3 is TGTGCCAGCAGTTACTCACAGCGAAATCAGCCCCAGCATTTT.

V is TRBV19 and J is TRBJ2-3; TRBD2 matches at 14 bases. Germline CDR1 is LNHDA and CDR2 is SQIVND (reference sequence). This CDR3 has 16 residues. The trim removed 1 base at V and 6 bases at J, leaving 3 bases unmatched. The CDR3 spells CASSIAGLAGGDTQYF. The CDR3 coding sequence is TGTGCCAGTAGTATAGCTGGACTAGCGGGAGGCGATACGCAGTATTTT.

The V and J genes are TRBV28 and TRBJ1-4; 7 nucleotides line up with TRBD1. This CDR3 is built from 13 residues. Per germline, CDR1 MDHEN and CDR2 SYDVKM. V dropped 5 bases and J dropped 6; count of bases not matched to a gene: 3. DNA for the CDR3: TGTGCCAGCAGTCCAGGGACAGATGAAAAACTGTTTTTT. Protein product: CASSPGTDEKLFF.

The rearrangement joins TRBV7-2 to TRBJ2-3; 10 positions agree with TRBD1. CDR1 and CDR2 from the germline V gene are SGHTA and FQGNSA. The J segment lost 4 bases and the V segment lost 5 bases, leaving 6 bases of the junction unmatched. This CDR3 is 15 amino acids long. CDR3 region: CASSDRDRGADTQYF. Written as DNA, the CDR3 is TGTGCCAGCAGCGACCGGGACAGGGGTGCAGATACGCAGTATTTT.

This chain joins TRBV28 and TRBJ1-4; possibly TRBD1 for D (6 bases). Between the trimmed V and J ends, which lost 8 bases and 7 bases, there was a span of 11 bases. Germline CDR1 and CDR2: MDHEN and SYDVKM. The CDR3 loop spans 12 amino acids. The CDR3 region has the DNA TGTGCCAGCCGAGGGGGTTCTGAAAAACTGTTTTTT. Its protein product is CASRGGSEKLFF.

The chain has TRBV7-2 and TRBJ1-5, with 7 bases lining up with TRBD1. The CDR3 runs to 14 residues. Germline loops: CDR1 SGHTA, CDR2 FQGNSA. Trimming at V came to 2 bases and at J to 6 bases, leaving 4 bases not matched to a gene. CDR3 bases: TGTGCCAGCAGCTTAAGACAGGGAATTCAGCCCCAGCATTTT. It specifies CASSLRQGIQPQHF. The complete variable domain, with remaining parts taken from reference TRBV7-2 and TRBJ1-5, reads GAGVSQSPSNKVTEKGKDVELRCDPISGHTALYWYRQSLGQGLEFLIYFQGNSAPDKSGLPSDRFSAERTGGSVSTLTIQRTQQEDSAVYLCASSLRQGIQPQHFGDGTRLSIL.

The rearrangement links TRBV2 to TRBJ2-7, with 8 nucleotides matching TRBD1. This CDR3 spans 12 amino acids. In germline, CDR1 is SNHLY, CDR2 FYNNEI. With V trimmed by 8 bases and J by 7 bases, 7 bases remained unmatched. The CDR3 reads CASSDRAREQYF. Written as DNA, the CDR3 is TGTGCCAGCTCGGACAGGGCAAGGGAGCAGTACTTC.

The chain links TRBV7-2 to TRBJ2-5; D may be TRBD2 (5 bases). The CDR3 spans 16 residues. V was trimmed by 1 base and J by 1 base, leaving 13 bases between them. CDR1 is SGHTA, CDR2 FQGNSA, per germline. CDR3 coding DNA: TGTGCCAGCAGCTTAGGACGGGGTGGGAGCCAAGAGACCCAGTACTTC. Translation: CASSLGRGGSQETQYF.

The rearrangement joins TRBV19 to TRBJ1-2, with D unclear. This CDR3 spans 13 amino acids. V lost 7 bases and J lost 8, with 17 bases in between. Germline lookup yields CDR1 LNHDA and CDR2 SQIVND (reference sequence). CDR3 residues: CASTMAWMRGYTF. The CDR3 DNA reads TGTGCCAGTACAATGGCCTGGATGCGAGGCTACACCTTC.

V is TRBV5-1 and J is TRBJ2-2; no firm D call. The germline CDR1 and CDR2 sequences are SGHRS and YFSETQ. The CDR3 has 11 amino acids. V gave up 6 bases and J gave up 8 bases, with 8 bases separating them. CDR3 in DNA: TGCGCCAGCACCATCCGGGGGGAGCTGTTTTTT. Translating gives CASTIRGELFF.

This rearrangement joins TRBV7-2 to TRBJ2-5; no definite D call. Germline V gene sequence: CDR1 SGHTA, CDR2 FQGNSA. The CDR3 is 12 amino acids. Trimming removed 1 base from V and 5 bases from J, with 5 bases in between. As DNA, the CDR3 is TGTGCCAGCAGCTTAGTGGGCGAGACCCAGTACTTC. It is translated as CASSLVGETQYF.

In its sample, this clone was seen once. V gene TRBV7-2 combines with J gene TRBJ2-7; D possibly corresponds to TRBD2 (5 bases). The V and J ends lost 1 base and 4 bases respectively, with 11 bases between them. Germline V gene data show CDR1 as SGHTA and CDR2 as FQGNSA. This CDR3 has 14 amino acids. The CDR3 nucleotides read TGTGCCAGCAGCTTAGACCAGGCGGGTTACGAGCAGTACTTC. This sequence encodes CASSLDQAGYEQYF.

The rearrangement links TRBV11-3 to TRBJ2-3, with 11 positions matching TRBD2. V lost 5 bases and J lost 5; bases outside the gene matches: 3. The CDR3 is made up of 14 amino acids. The germline CDR1 and CDR2 sequences are SGHNT and YENEEA. The CDR3 is CASSPGTSGDTQYF. CDR3 bases: TGTGCCAGCAGCCCCGGGACTAGCGGAGATACGCAGTATTTT.

The chain carries TRBV4-1 and TRBJ1-2; D uncertain. Trimming took 2 bases from V and 0 from J, leaving 10 bases between them. Germline CDR1 is MGHRA and CDR2 is YSYEKL. This CDR3 region has 15 residues. The CDR3: CASSQQPSPNYGYTF. CDR3 bases: TGCGCCAGCAGCCAACAACCGAGCCCTAACTATGGCTACACCTTC.

This chain uses TRBV2 with TRBJ2-5; perhaps D is TRBD1 or TRBD2 (5 bases each). The germline CDR1 and CDR2 sequences are SNHLY and FYNNEI. Trimming cost V 6 bases and J 6 bases, with 8 bases left between them. This CDR3 is built from 11 residues. CDR3 region: CASRGVKTQYF. The CDR3 nucleotides read TGTGCCAGCAGGGGGGTAAAGACCCAGTACTTC. The full variable domain, rest sourced from reference TRBV2 and TRBJ2-5, is EPEVTQTPSHQVTQMGQEVILRCVPISNHLYFYWYRQILGQKVEFLVSFYNNEISEKSEIFDDQFSVERPDGSNFTLKIRSTKLEDSAMYFCASRGVKTQYFGPGTRLLVL.

The chain links TRBV4-1 to TRBJ2-1; 9 positions agree with TRBD1. There are 15 residues in the CDR3. The germline gives CDR1 MGHRA, CDR2 YSYEKL. Losses at the gene ends were 1 base for V and 3 bases for J; bases not matched to a gene: 1. The CDR3 region is CASSQGTGVYNEQFF. Here the CDR3 DNA reads TGCGCCAGCAGCCAAGGGACAGGGGTCTACAATGAGCAGTTCTTC.

The CDR3 protein is CATSGGSSPLHF. Here the CDR3 DNA reads TGTGCCACCTCGGGAGGGTCATCACCCCTCCACTTT. The rearrangement uses TRBV6-1 and TRBJ1-6; D unresolved. This CDR3 spans 12 amino acids. V gave up 10 bases and J gave up 10 bases, with 14 bases separating them. The germline V gene has CDR1 MNHNS and CDR2 SASEGT.

The chain carries TRBV5-1 and TRBJ2-5; 10 bases match TRBD2. Germline CDR1 is SGHRS and CDR2 is YFSETQ. The V gene end was trimmed by 0 bases and the J gene end by 4 bases; junction bases not matched to a gene: 6. The CDR3 consists of 16 residues. In nucleotides, the CDR3 is TGCGCCAGCAGCTTGGAAGGGCTAGCGGGAGCAGAGACCCAGTACTTC. This codes for CASSLEGLAGAETQYF.

J is TRBJ1-4 and V is TRBV30, with a tentative D call TRBD1 (5 bases). Germline CDR1 reads GTSNPN; CDR2 reads SVGIG (reference sequence). This CDR3 region has 13 residues. V lost 3 bases and J lost 3, with 8 bases in between. DNA of the CDR3: TGTGCCTGGAGAGGGGAGGCTAATGAAAAACTGTTTTTT. This gives the protein CAWRGEANEKLFF.

Only one count was recorded for this clone. The V gene is TRBV7-3, the J gene TRBJ2-2, with D possibly TRBD1 on 7 matching bases. V shed 2 bases and J shed 6 bases, with 10 bases lying between them. The CDR3 runs to 14 residues. CDR1 is SGHTA and CDR2 is FQGTGA in the germline V gene. CDR3 residues: CASSLGGTAGELFF. DNA of the CDR3: TGTGCCAGCAGCTTAGGAGGGACAGCCGGGGAGCTGTTTTTT.

This clone came up once. The chain combines TRBV7-9 with TRBJ2-3; D remains unclear. Trimming took off 5 bases at V and 3 bases at J, with 9 bases between the two ends. CDR3 size: 13 residues. Germline V CDR1 and CDR2: SEHNR, FQNEAQ (reference sequence). The CDR3 DNA is TGTGCCAGCAGCCCCTCTGGGACAGATACGCAGTATTTT. Amino acids: CASSPSGTDTQYF.

The chain recombines TRBV7-3 with TRBJ2-5; D is uncertain. Germline V lookup: CDR1 SGHTA, CDR2 FQGTGA. The CDR3 is made up of 12 amino acids. Deletions cut 2 bases from V and 5 bases from J, with 6 bases between. The CDR3 DNA is TGTGCCAGCAGCTTACTCGGGGAGACCCAGTACTTC. It is translated as CASSLLGETQYF.

The V gene is TRBV6-5, the J gene TRBJ1-1; 9 nucleotides line up with TRBD1. The CDR3 extends over 14 amino acids. Germline V gene lookup returns CDR1 MNHEY and CDR2 SVGAGI. V gave up 5 bases and J gave up 2 bases; unmatched junction bases: 3. The CDR3 nucleotides read TGTGCCAGCAGTGGGGGACAGGGCAACACTGAAGCTTTCTTT. It is translated as CASSGGQGNTEAFF.

CDR3 sequence (DNA): TGTGCCAGCCTCCGGCGGACGACCTACGAGCAGTACTTC. Protein product: CASLRRTTYEQYF. The rearrangement joins TRBV28 to TRBJ2-7; D ambiguous. V dropped 8 bases and J dropped 2 bases, with 13 bases sitting between them. The CDR3 consists of 13 residues. The V gene's germline CDR1 is MDHEN and CDR2 SYDVKM.

This chain joins TRBV5-1 and TRBJ2-5, with 7 positions matching TRBD2. Germline V CDR1 and CDR2: SGHRS, YFSETQ. There are 14 residues in the CDR3. Trimming at V came to 5 bases and at J to 1 base, leaving 5 bases not matched to a gene. CDR3 sequence reads: CASRAGSSQETQYF. DNA of the CDR3: TGCGCCAGCAGAGCGGGGTCTTCCCAAGAGACCCAGTACTTC.